This TCR beta chain is from a study of cytomegalovirus exposure and HLA in healthy donors. Whole-study context: Just over 80% of 398 genotyped donors fell in the Caucasian-associated ancestry cluster.

With 4 bases removed from V and 4 bases from J, the gap between germline ends came to 11 bases. Germline values: CDR1 MGHRA, CDR2 YSYEKL. The CDR3 loop spans 15 amino acids. Study-level results: It is likely that the observed cluster of highly shared sequence variants was a sequencing artifact. Specific recognition of CMV antigens was confirmed in vitro for a few chains (all CMV-associated).

This clone was seen just once. What it binds is unknown. Use of 60 Vbeta and 13 Jbeta primers characterized the PCR. Original analysis: Counted up in a later analysis, unique TCR beta chains came to some 82 million, with around 9.9 million shared. Data came from immunoSEQ multiplex PCR; TCRdb stores just in-frame clones and leaves some out. Clonal size and the V and J genes are those of that table, whereas D and trimming came from the DNA. The repertoire holds 150,000 to 250,000 clones, with roughly 85% as singletons. This TCR was recovered from a woman aged 45 to 65 in good health and CMV-seronegative. J is TRBJ1-6 and V is TRBV4-1, with unresolved D. The sequenced sample was PBMCs. CDR3 in DNA: TGCGCCAGCAGCCCGTTCCGGGATTATAATTCACCCCTCCACTTT. Its translation is CASSPFRDYNSPLHF.